This paragraph covers one T cell receptor beta chain sequence. Its target is not known. TCRdb re-analysed the reads in MiXCR, keeping a single row per CDR3 protein. The sample contains roughly 100,000 distinct CDR3 sequences, under 50% of which appear only once. The sample comes from a study of T cell repertoires in cytomegalovirus infection. Study-level points and caveats: Public TCR beta family frequency separated CMV-and-HLA carriers, including in an independent cohort.

V was shortened by 0 bases and J by 8 bases, with 22 bases between the two germline ends. Germline loops: CDR1 SGHAT, CDR2 FQNNGV. CDR3 length: 17 residues. The receptor's source is a human donor in good health (CMV status not recorded). Some clones in this sample may be carry-over from other donors' samples. The gene calls are TRBV11-2 and TRBJ2-5; D may match TRBD1 or TRBD2 (5 bases each). This material consisted of CD8+ T cells from cultured PBMCs, taken from culture after CMV antigen stimulation. The CDR3 is CASSLDPFVGQGATQYF. The CDR3 DNA sequence: TGTGCCAGCAGCTTAGATCCCTTCGTAGGGCAGGGAGCAACCCAGTACTTC.